This T cell receptor (beta chain) derives from a study of tumor and adjacent non-tumor tissue in lung cancer. Study overall: Approximately 4.2 million productive TCRbeta reads were obtained per sample on average.

A modified ARM-PCR protocol with three rounds of nested PCR amplified TCRbeta. TCRdb redid the calling of the multiplex PCR reads with MiXCR, one entry per CDR3 protein. This sample has more than 85,000 distinct CDR3 sequences, with approximately 82% found just once. The CDR3 covers 16 residues. Looked up from germline, CDR1 is DFQATT and CDR2 is SNEGSKA (reference sequence). V shed 0 bases and J shed 0 bases, with 15 bases lying between them. General observations from the study: TCR diversity was significantly greater in tumor than normal lung tissue. Normal lung showed higher cumulative top 100 clone frequency than tumor.

This sample's RNA came from whole unsorted tissue. Details on this clonotype: Its antigen is still unknown.

V gene TRBV20-1 combines with J gene TRBJ2-7; D uncertain. This TCR was sampled from a woman between 55 and 75 years old with non-small cell lung cancer. The sequenced material came from lung tumor tissue. CDR3 residues: CSARDLLGLSSYEQYF. The DNA of the CDR3 is TGCAGTGCTAGAGATCTGCTGGGGTTGAGCTCCTACGAGCAGTACTTC.